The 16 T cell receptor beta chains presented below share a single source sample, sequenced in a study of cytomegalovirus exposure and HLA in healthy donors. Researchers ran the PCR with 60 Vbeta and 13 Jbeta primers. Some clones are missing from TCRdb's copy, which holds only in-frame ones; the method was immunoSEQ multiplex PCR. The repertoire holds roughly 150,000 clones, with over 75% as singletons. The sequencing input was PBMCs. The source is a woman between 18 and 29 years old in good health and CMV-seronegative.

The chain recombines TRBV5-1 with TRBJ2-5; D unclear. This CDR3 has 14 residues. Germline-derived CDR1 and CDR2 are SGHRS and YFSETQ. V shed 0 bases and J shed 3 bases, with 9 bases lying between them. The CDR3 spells CASSLDISEETQYF. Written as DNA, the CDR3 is TGCGCCAGCAGCTTGGACATTTCCGAAGAGACCCAGTACTTC.

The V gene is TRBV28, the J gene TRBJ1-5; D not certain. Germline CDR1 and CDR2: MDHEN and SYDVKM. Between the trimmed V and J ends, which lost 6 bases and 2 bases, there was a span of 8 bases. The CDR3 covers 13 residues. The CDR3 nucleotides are TGTGCCAGCAGGTTAATAGGCAATCAGCCCCAGCATTTT. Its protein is CASRLIGNQPQHF.

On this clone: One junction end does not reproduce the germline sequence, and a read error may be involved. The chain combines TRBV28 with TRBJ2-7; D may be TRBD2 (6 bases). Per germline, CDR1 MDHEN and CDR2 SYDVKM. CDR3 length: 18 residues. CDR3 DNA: TGTGCCAGCAGTTTACCCTTCTCCCGCCGGGACTCCTCCTACGAGCAGTGCTTC. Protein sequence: CASSLPFSRRDSSYEQCF.

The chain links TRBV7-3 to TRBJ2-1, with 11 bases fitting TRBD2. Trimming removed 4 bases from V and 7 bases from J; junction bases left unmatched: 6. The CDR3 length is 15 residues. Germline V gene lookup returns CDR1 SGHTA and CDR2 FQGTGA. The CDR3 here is CASSSLAGGNNEQFF. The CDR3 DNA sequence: TGTGCCAGCAGCTCGCTAGCGGGAGGTAATAATGAGCAGTTCTTC. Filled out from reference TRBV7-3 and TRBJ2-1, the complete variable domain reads GAGVSQTPSNKVTEKGKYVELRCDPISGHTALYWYRQSLGQGPEFLIYFQGTGAADDSGLPNDRFFAVRPEGSVSTLKIQRTERGDSAVYLCASSSLAGGNNEQFFGPGTRLTVL.

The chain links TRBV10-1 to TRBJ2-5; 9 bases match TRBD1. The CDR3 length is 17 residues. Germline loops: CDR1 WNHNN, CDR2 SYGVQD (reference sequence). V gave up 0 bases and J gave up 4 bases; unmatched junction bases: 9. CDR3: CASSESLNRGPGETQYF. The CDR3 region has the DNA TGCGCCAGCAGTGAGTCCCTTAACAGGGGGCCAGGAGAGACCCAGTACTTC.

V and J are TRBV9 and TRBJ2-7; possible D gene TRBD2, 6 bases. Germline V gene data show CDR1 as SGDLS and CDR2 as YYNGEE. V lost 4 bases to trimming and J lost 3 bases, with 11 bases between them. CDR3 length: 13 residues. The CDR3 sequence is CASSPAEGYEQYF. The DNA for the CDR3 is TGTGCCAGCAGCCCGGCGGAGGGCTACGAGCAGTACTTC.

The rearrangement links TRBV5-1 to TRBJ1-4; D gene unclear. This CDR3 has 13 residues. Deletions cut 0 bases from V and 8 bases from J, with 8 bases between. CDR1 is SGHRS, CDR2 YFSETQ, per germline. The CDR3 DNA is TGCGCCAGCAGCTTGGTGGCGGAAGAAAAACTGTTTTTT. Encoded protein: CASSLVAEEKLFF.

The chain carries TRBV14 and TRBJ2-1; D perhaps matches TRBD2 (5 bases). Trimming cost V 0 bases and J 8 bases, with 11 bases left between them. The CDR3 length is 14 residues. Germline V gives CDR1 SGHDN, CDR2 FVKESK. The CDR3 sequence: CASSQEFSRDEQFF. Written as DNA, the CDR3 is TGTGCCAGCAGCCAAGAATTTTCGAGGGATGAGCAGTTCTTC.

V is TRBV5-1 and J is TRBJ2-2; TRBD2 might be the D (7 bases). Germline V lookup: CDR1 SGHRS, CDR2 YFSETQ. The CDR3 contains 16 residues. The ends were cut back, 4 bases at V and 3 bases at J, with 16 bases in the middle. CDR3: CASSPQVGGHTGELFF. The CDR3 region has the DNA TGCGCCAGCAGCCCTCAGGTGGGGGGGCACACCGGGGAGCTGTTTTTT.

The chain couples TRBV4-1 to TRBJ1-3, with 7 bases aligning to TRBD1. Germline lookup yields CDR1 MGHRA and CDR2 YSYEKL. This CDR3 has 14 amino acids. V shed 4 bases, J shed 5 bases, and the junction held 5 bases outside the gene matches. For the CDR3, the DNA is TGCGCCAGCAGCCCCGGGACAGCGAGAAACACCATATATTTT. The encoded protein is CASSPGTARNTIYF.

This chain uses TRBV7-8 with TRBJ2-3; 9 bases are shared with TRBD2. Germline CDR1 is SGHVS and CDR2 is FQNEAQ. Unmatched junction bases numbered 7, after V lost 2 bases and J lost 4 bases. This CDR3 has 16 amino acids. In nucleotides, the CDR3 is TGTGCCAGCAGCTTATTCGCGGGGGGGGCTTCAGATACGCAGTATTTT. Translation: CASSLFAGGASDTQYF.

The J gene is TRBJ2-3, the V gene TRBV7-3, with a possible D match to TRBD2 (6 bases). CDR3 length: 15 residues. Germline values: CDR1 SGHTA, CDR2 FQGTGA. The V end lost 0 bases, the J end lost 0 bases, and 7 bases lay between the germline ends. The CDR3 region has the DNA TGTGCCAGCAGCTTAACGAGCGGGAGCACAGATACGCAGTATTTT. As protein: CASSLTSGSTDTQYF.

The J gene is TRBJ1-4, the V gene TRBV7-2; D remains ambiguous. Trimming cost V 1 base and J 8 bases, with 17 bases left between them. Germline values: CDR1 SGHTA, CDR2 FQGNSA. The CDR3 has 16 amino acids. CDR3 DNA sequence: TGTGCCAGCAGCTTAGGTGGTAGCGTACGAAGAGAAAAACTGTTTTTT. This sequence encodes CASSLGGSVRREKLFF.

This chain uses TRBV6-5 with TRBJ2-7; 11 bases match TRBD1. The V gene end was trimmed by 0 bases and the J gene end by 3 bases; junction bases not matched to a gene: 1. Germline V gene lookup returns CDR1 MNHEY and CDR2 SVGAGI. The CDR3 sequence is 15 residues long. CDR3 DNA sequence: TGTGCCAGCAGTTACTCCGGGACAGGGGGCTACGAGCAGTACTTC. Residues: CASSYSGTGGYEQYF.

CDR3 in DNA: TGTGCCAGCAGTGAAGTCTCCGGAGGGTGGGTGTCGAACACTGAAGCTTTCTTT. Translation: CASSEVSGGWVSNTEAFF. This chain links TRBV6-1 with TRBJ1-1; no clear D gene. Germline CDR1 MNHNS, CDR2 SASEGT. The CDR3 sequence is 18 residues long. V shed 1 base and J shed 1 base, with 19 bases lying between them.

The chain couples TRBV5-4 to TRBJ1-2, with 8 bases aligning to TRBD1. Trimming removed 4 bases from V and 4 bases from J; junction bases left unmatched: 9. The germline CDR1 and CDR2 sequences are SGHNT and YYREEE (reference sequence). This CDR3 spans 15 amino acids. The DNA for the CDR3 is TGTGCCAGCAGCCAGGACAGGGACCCCTTCTATGGCTACACCTTC. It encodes CASSQDRDPFYGYTF.